This entry lists 22 T cell receptor beta chains sequenced from one sample in a study of T cells in Graves' hyperthyroidism and ophthalmopathy. RNA transcripts served as the template for amplifying TCR beta CDR3 regions. Primed by the HTBI set, a first-round RT-PCR was run on the TCR CDR3. TCRdb used MiXCR to reprocess the multiplex PCR reads, holding one entry per CDR3 protein. This sample has roughly 280,000 distinct CDR3 sequences, with about 18% found just once. The sample consisted of blood. Receptor source: an older woman with Graves' ophthalmopathy.

This clonotype has more than one count but fewer than ten. The rearrangement uses TRBV4-2 and TRBJ2-7, with 7 bases that match TRBD1. The CDR3 has 14 amino acids. CDR1 is LGHNA and CDR2 is YNFKEQ in the germline V gene. V dropped 2 bases and J dropped 3; count of bases not matched to a gene: 4. DNA of the CDR3: TGTGCCAGCAGCCAACAGGGGACAGTCTACGAGCAGTACTTC. This gives the protein CASSQQGTVYEQYF.

There are many counts of this clonotype. J is TRBJ2-3 and V is TRBV7-9, with D hard to call. Looked up from germline, CDR1 is SEHNR and CDR2 is FQNEAQ (reference sequence). This CDR3 has 14 residues. Trimming took off 0 bases at V and 5 bases at J, with 9 bases between the two ends. The CDR3 protein is CASSLATAQDTQYF. In nucleotides, the CDR3 is TGTGCCAGCAGCTTAGCAACAGCTCAAGATACGCAGTATTTT.

This clonotype came up a few times. CDR3 residues: CASSVQGNNNQPQHF. The CDR3 DNA sequence: TGTGCCAGCAGTGTCCAGGGTAACAACAATCAGCCCCAGCATTTT. The chain couples TRBV6-1 to TRBJ1-5, with D maybe TRBD1 (5 bases). From germline, CDR1 is MNHNS and CDR2 SASEGT. This CDR3 is built from 15 residues. V lost 4 bases and J 3 bases, leaving 13 bases between the germline ends.

This sequence joins TRBV3-2 and TRBJ2-2; the table's D call, TRBD1, was not checked against the DNA. TRBV3-2 is a documented pseudogene. The CDR3 totals 15 residues. The CDR3 nucleotides are TGTGCCAGCAGCCAAGACAGGGAGAACACCGGGGAGCTGTTTTTT. Translation gives CASSQDRENTGELFF.

The chain joins TRBV4-1 to TRBJ1-2, with 7 bases matching TRBD1. CDR1 is MGHRA and CDR2 is YSYEKL in the germline V gene. The V and J ends lost 4 bases and 8 bases, in that order; junction bases with no gene match: 10. The CDR3 is made up of 14 amino acids. The CDR3 is CASSRPGQRVGYTF. In nucleotides, the CDR3 is TGCGCCAGCAGCCGCCCGGGACAGAGAGTAGGCTACACCTTC.

The chain links TRBV6-2 or TRBV6-3 to TRBJ1-2; the D is unclear. V was cut by 0 bases and J by 0 bases, with 17 bases left in between. Germline V CDR1 and CDR2: MNHEY, SVGEGT. There are 18 residues in the CDR3. The CDR3 DNA reads as TGTGCCAGCAGTTACTCGAATCGGGTTCCTACGGCTAACTATGGCTACACCTTC. Its translation is CASSYSNRVPTANYGYTF.

This clonotype was counted many times. The gene calls are TRBV10-3 and TRBJ1-2, with D unclear. Trimming cost V 3 bases and J 1 base, with 6 bases left between them. CDR3 size: 13 residues. The germline gives CDR1 ENHRY, CDR2 SYGVKD. The CDR3 reads CAISEGSNYGYTF. In DNA, the CDR3 is TGTGCCATCAGTGAAGGGAGTAACTATGGCTACACCTTC.

The chain is built from TRBV27 and TRBJ2-7; no clear D gene. CDR1 MNHEY and CDR2 SMNVEV come from the germline V gene (reference sequence). This CDR3 has 11 amino acids. The V gene lost 10 bases and the J gene lost 2 bases, with 9 bases spanning the gap. The CDR3 coding sequence is TGTGCCAACCGACCACCCTACGAGCAGTACTTC. Translation gives CANRPPYEQYF.

In the case of this clonotype: This may stem from a read error, because a much larger clone lies one nucleotide away. The V and J genes are TRBV18 and TRBJ1-2, with unresolved D. The germline V gene encodes CDR1 KGHSH and CDR2 LQKENI. This CDR3 is 14 amino acids long. V shed 2 bases and J shed 8 bases, with 15 bases lying between them. CDR3 sequence (DNA): TGTGCCAGCTCACCAACGGCTAGCGGGGAAGGCTACACCTTC. Amino acid sequence: CASSPTASGEGYTF.

The chain uses TRBV19 and TRBJ2-2; D is possibly TRBD1 or TRBD2 (6 bases each). In germline, CDR1 is LNHDA, CDR2 SQIVND (reference sequence). The V end lost 5 bases, the J end lost 2 bases, and 12 bases lay between the germline ends. This CDR3 is 15 amino acids long. The CDR3 nucleotides read TGTGCCAGTAGTGCCGGGGGCTTTAACACCGGGGAGCTGTTTTTT. As protein: CASSAGGFNTGELFF.

The CDR3 protein is CSVTTLGGTEAFF. CDR3 DNA sequence: TGCAGCGTTACGACCTTGGGGGGTACTGAAGCTTTCTTT. This chain links TRBV29-1 with TRBJ1-1; perhaps TRBD1 as D (5 bases). Germline assignment: CDR1 SQVTM and CDR2 ANQGSEA. The CDR3 runs to 13 residues. V was trimmed by 5 bases and J by 5 bases, leaving 15 bases between them.

This chain uses TRBV5-1 with TRBJ2-5; D tentatively reads TRBD1 or TRBD2 (6 bases each). The V gene's germline CDR1 is SGHRS and CDR2 YFSETQ. V dropped 3 bases and J dropped 1 base, with 13 bases sitting between them. This CDR3 contains 15 residues. CDR3 protein: CASSSGGRPQETQYF. The CDR3, as DNA: TGCGCCAGCAGCTCCGGGGGCCGGCCCCAAGAGACCCAGTACTTC.

About this clonotype: A read error may be the cause here, since a much bigger clone is one base away. The V call is TRBV7-2, the J call TRBJ2-1, with D perhaps given as TRBD1 or TRBD2 (5 bases each). The DNA end favors TRBJ2-7, so the J call may be wrong. This CDR3 is built from 15 residues. In germline, CDR1 is SGHTA, CDR2 FQGNSA. This CDR3 reads CASSSGRSSYNEQYF. The CDR3 bases are TGTGCCAGCAGCTCGGGACGGAGCTCCTACAATGAGCAGTACTTC.

As to this clonotype: This could be a read error, since a much larger clone is one nucleotide away. The genes are TRBV13 and TRBJ1-2, with TRBD1 matching over 10 bases. Germline V lookup: CDR1 PRHDT, CDR2 FYEKMQ (reference sequence). V gave up 5 bases and J gave up 8 bases; unmatched junction bases: 8. The CDR3 runs 14 residues. The CDR3, as DNA: TGTGCCAGCAGCCCGCCCGGGACAGGGGACGGCTACACCTTC. Translating gives CASSPPGTGDGYTF.

This clonotype appeared many times. This chain uses TRBV28 with TRBJ1-3; possibly TRBD1 for D (6 bases). This CDR3 region has 13 residues. V was cut by 6 bases and J by 3 bases, with 9 bases left in between. Germline CDR1 reads MDHEN; CDR2 reads SYDVKM. The CDR3: CASRTRGGNTIYF. The CDR3 DNA reads TGTGCCAGCAGGACCAGGGGTGGAAACACCATATATTTT.

This clonotype showed up many times. The chain carries TRBV9 and TRBJ2-7; D is possibly TRBD1 or TRBD2 (5 bases each). The CDR3 is 15 amino acids. With 0 bases removed from V and 5 bases from J, the gap between germline ends came to 15 bases. From germline, CDR1 is SGDLS and CDR2 YYNGEE. CDR3: CASSVGWGFGHEQYF. The CDR3 DNA is TGTGCCAGCAGCGTAGGATGGGGGTTTGGACACGAGCAGTACTTC.

At least ten counts were recorded for this clonotype. The chain has TRBV27 and TRBJ2-1; 9 nucleotides agree with TRBD2. V shed 3 bases, J shed 9 bases, and the junction held 9 bases outside the gene matches. From germline, CDR1 is MNHEY and CDR2 SMNVEV (reference sequence). The CDR3 is 15 residues long. CDR3 bases: TGTGCCAGCAGTTTCGGCGGGGGGGCCTTTGTTGAGCAGTTCTTC. This translates into CASSFGGGAFVEQFF.

At least ten counts were recorded for this clonotype. The chain combines TRBV3-1 with TRBJ1-1, with no clear D. The CDR3 runs to 14 residues. Trimming removed 4 bases at V and 2 bases at J, with 11 bases between. In germline, CDR1 is LGHDT, CDR2 YNNKEL (reference sequence). The CDR3 DNA follows: TGTGCCAGCAGCCCATCATATTCAAACACTGAAGCTTTCTTT. Its protein product is CASSPSYSNTEAFF. The full variable domain, with the rest looked up from reference TRBV3-1 and TRBJ1-1, is DTAVSQTPKYLVTQMGNDKSIKCEQNLGHDTMYWYKQDSKKFLKIMFSYNNKELIINETVPNRFSPKSPDKAHLNLHINSLELGDSAVYFCASSPSYSNTEAFFGQGTRLTVV.

This clonotype showed up many times. V and J are TRBV27 and TRBJ1-3; D is possibly TRBD1 (5 bases). V was pared by 5 bases and J by 8 bases, with 19 bases between. CDR1 MNHEY and CDR2 SMNVEV come from the germline V gene (reference sequence). The CDR3 is 15 residues long. CDR3 residues: CASSRSPGNRDTIYF. The DNA of the CDR3 is TGTGCCAGCAGTAGATCGCCAGGGAATAGGGACACCATATATTTT.

This clonotype has just a few counts. The V gene is TRBV5-1, the J gene TRBJ2-2; weak D call: TRBD1 (6 bases). V was shortened by 4 bases and J by 0 bases, with 13 bases between the two germline ends. Germline loops: CDR1 SGHRS, CDR2 YFSETQ. This CDR3 has 16 residues. The CDR3 DNA follows: TGCGCCAGCAGCCCCCACCGGGACACGAACACCGGGGAGCTGTTTTTT. Translation: CASSPHRDTNTGELFF.

With regard to this clonotype: A much more abundant neighbour one base away suggests this may be a read error. V gene TRBV28 combines with J gene TRBJ2-2; 9 nucleotides line up with TRBD2. This CDR3 comprises 14 residues. From germline, CDR1 is MDHEN and CDR2 SYDVKM. CDR3 coding DNA: TGTGCCAGCAGTTTTGGTTTTTCTAGCGGGGAGCTGCTTTTT. Translated, it gives CASSFGFSSGELLF.

This clonotype was observed a handful of times. The chain uses TRBV12-3 or TRBV12-4 and TRBJ1-1; no clear D gene. Trimming stripped 5 bases from V and 4 bases from J, with 11 bases between. The CDR3 sequence is 13 residues long. The CDR3: CASSPGVSTEAFF. The CDR3 nucleotides are TGTGCCAGCAGTCCCGGGGTAAGCACTGAAGCTTTCTTT.